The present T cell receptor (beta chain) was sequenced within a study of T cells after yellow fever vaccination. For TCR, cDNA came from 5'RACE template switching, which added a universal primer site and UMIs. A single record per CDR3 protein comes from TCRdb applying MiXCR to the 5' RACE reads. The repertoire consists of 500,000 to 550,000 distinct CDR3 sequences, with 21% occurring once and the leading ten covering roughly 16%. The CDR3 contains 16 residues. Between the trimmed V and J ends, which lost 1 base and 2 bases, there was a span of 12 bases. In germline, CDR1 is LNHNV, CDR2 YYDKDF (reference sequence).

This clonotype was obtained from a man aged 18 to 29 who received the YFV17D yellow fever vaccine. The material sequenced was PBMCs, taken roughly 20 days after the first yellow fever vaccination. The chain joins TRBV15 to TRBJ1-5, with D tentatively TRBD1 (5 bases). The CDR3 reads CATSRARGLGNQPQHF. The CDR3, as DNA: TGTGCCACCAGCAGAGCCCGGGGCCTCGGCAATCAGCCCCAGCATTTT.